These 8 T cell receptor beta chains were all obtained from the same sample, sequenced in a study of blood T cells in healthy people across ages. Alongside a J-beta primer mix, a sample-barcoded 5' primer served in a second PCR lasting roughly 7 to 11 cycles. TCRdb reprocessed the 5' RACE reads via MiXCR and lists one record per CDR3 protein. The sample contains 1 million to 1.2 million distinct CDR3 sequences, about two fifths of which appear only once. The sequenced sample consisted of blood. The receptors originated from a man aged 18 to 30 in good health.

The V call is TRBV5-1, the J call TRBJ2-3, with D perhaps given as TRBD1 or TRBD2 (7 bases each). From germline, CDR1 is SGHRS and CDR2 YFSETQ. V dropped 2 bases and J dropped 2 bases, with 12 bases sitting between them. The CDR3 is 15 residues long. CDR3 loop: CASSLPGGDTDTQYF. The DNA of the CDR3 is TGCGCCAGCAGCTTACCAGGGGGGGACACAGATACGCAGTATTTT. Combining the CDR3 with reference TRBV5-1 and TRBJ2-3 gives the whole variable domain KAGVTQTPRYLIKTRGQQVTLSCSPISGHRSVSWYQQTPGQGLQFLFEYFSETQRNKGNFPGRFSGRQFSNSRSEMNVSTLELGDSALYLCASSLPGGDTDTQYFGPGTRLTVL.

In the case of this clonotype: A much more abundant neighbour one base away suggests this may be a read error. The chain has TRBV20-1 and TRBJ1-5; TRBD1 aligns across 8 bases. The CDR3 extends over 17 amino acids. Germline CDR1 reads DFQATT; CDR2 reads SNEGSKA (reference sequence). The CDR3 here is CSARPGTGRYSNQPRHF. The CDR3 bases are TGCAGTGCTAGACCCGGGACAGGAAGATATAGCAATCAGCCCCGGCATTTT.

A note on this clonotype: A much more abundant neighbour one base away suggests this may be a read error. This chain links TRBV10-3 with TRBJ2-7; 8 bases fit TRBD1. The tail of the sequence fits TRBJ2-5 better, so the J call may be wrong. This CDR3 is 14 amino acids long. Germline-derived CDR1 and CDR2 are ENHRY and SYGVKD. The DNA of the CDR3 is TGTGCCACCAGGACAGGGAGTGGGGAAGGGACCCAGTACTTC. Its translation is CATRTGSGEGTQYF.

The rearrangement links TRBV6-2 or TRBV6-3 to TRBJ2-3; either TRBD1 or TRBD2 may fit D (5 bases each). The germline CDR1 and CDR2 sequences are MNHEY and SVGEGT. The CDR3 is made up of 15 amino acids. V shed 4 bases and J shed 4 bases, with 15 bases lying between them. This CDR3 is CASSWGTRPPDTQYF. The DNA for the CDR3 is TGTGCCAGCAGTTGGGGGACCAGGCCCCCAGATACGCAGTATTTT.

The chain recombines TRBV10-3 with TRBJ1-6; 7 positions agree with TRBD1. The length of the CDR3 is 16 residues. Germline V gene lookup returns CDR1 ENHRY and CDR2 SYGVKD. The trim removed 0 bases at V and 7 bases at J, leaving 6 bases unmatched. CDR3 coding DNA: TGTGCCATCAGTGAGTCGACCGGGACAGTGAATTCACCCCTCCACTTT. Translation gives CAISESTGTVNSPLHF.

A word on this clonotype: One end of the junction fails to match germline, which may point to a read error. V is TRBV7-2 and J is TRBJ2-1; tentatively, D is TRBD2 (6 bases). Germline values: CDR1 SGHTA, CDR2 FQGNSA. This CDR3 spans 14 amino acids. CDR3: CASSLVGGPNERFF. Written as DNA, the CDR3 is TGTGCCAGCAGCTTAGTGGGAGGACCCAATGAGCGGTTCTTC.

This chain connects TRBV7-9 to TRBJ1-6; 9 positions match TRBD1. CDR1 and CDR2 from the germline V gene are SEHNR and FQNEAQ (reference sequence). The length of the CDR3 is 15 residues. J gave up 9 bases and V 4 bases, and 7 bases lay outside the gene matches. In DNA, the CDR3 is TGTGCCAGCAGCTCTAGGGACAGGGTTGCTTCACCCCTCCACTTT. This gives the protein CASSSRDRVASPLHF.

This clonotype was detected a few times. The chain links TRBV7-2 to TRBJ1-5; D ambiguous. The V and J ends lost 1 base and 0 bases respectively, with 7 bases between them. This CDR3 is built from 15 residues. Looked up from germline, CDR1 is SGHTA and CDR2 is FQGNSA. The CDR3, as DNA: TGTGCCAGCAGCTTAGAGGGTCCTAGCAATCAGCCCCAGCATTTT. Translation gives CASSLEGPSNQPQHF.